Following are 8 T cell receptor beta chains from one sample sequenced in a study of T cell responses to AZD1222 COVID-19 vaccine. Produced via immunoSEQ multiplex PCR; TCRdb's table is partial and in-frame only. The table records about 120,000 clones, approximately 90% of them present only once. The sequencing here drew on peripheral blood, taken on day 0 of AZD1222 vaccination. These receptors were obtained from an adult in good health.

V and J are TRBV5-5 and TRBJ1-2; TRBD1 matches 8 bases. Germline CDR1 is SGHKS and CDR2 is YYEKEE (reference sequence). With V trimmed by 5 bases and J by 3 bases, 3 bases remained unmatched. The CDR3 is 13 residues long. This chain's CDR3 is CASSSDRDYGYTF. CDR3 coding DNA: TGTGCCAGCAGTTCGGACAGGGACTATGGCTACACCTTC.

J is TRBJ2-4 and V is TRBV19; 8 nucleotides align to TRBD1. V trimming: 5 bases; J trimming: 2 bases; junction bases outside the gene matches: 23. CDR1 LNHDA and CDR2 SQIVND come from the germline V gene (reference sequence). The CDR3 is made up of 21 amino acids. The CDR3 DNA reads TGTGCCAGTAGTTCATGGTCCGGGACAGGCATTTCGAGGACGTCCAAAAACATTCAGTACTTC. Translated: CASSSWSGTGISRTSKNIQYF.

V and J are TRBV6-1 and TRBJ2-7; a weak D match, TRBD2 (6 bases). V lost 4 bases, J lost 5 bases, and 21 bases lay in between. CDR1 and CDR2 from the germline V gene are MNHNS and SASEGT. This CDR3 spans 16 amino acids. The CDR3 coding sequence is TGTGCCAGCAGTGGAGGGGCGGGACTGTTCCTCCACGAGCAGTACTTC. Protein product: CASSGGAGLFLHEQYF.

The chain recombines TRBV19 with TRBJ2-7; perhaps D is TRBD1 or TRBD2 (5 bases each). CDR3 length equals 13 residues. Germline V gives CDR1 LNHDA, CDR2 SQIVND (reference sequence). Trimming cost V 7 bases and J 3 bases, with 13 bases left between them. CDR3 nucleotide sequence: TGTGCCAGTACAGGGAGTCTAAACTACGAGCAGTACTTC. It is translated as CASTGSLNYEQYF.

The chain uses TRBV21-1 and TRBJ2-5; the D call of TRBD1 is as the table states it, not checked on the DNA. TRBV21-1 is marked as a pseudogene. This CDR3 is built from 13 residues. DNA for the CDR3: TGTGCCAGCACCTCCGGGACAGCCAGTACCCAGTACTTC. Its translation is CASTSGTASTQYF.

V usage is TRBV27 and J usage is TRBJ1-1, with no clear D. The CDR3 has 16 residues. V was trimmed by 2 bases and J by 2 bases, leaving 15 bases between them. Germline CDR1 and CDR2: MNHEY and SMNVEV (reference sequence). The CDR3 DNA follows: TGTGCCAGCAGTTTAATATCGGGGATTGGAAACACTGAAGCTTTCTTT. It encodes CASSLISGIGNTEAFF.

This chain links TRBV19 with TRBJ1-5; perhaps TRBD1 as D (5 bases). This CDR3 is 15 amino acids long. Germline loops: CDR1 LNHDA, CDR2 SQIVND (reference sequence). Trimming pared 9 bases from V and 0 bases from J, leaving 15 bases between. CDR3 residues: CASLREENSNQPQHF. Written as DNA, the CDR3 is TGTGCCAGCCTCAGGGAAGAGAATAGCAATCAGCCCCAGCATTTT.

V gene TRBV27 combines with J gene TRBJ1-2, with TRBD1 identical over 7 bases. CDR1 and CDR2 (germline): MNHEY, SMNVEV (reference sequence). This CDR3 contains 17 residues. V dropped 4 bases and J dropped 4; count of bases not matched to a gene: 15. CDR3 nucleotides: TGTGCCAGCAGTTCCTCAAGACAGGGACGAGGTGGCTATGGCTACACCTTC. Protein product: CASSSSRQGRGGYGYTF.